This TCR beta chain was sequenced for a study of Ad26.COV2.S vaccination and SARS-CoV-2 variants. Study details: Sample donor was a member of the COV1001 Ad26.COV2.S trial arm. The study gave Ad26.COV2.S intramuscularly, once or twice 56 days apart.

Treatment of the sample: some 20 received Ad26.COV2.S at low or high dose, single or two shots; 5 received placebo; per-sample allocation not given. Sampling took place 63 days after the first vaccine or placebo injection. The repertoire was sequenced with immunoSEQ multiplex PCR; TCRdb's copy has only in-frame clones and lacks some. This sample has some 300,000 clones; 70% to 90% occur once, and the top ten carry approximately 2%. In the case of this clone: Its antigen is not identified.

General study findings and limits: The placebo group had lower spike-specific TCR breadth than the vaccine recipients did. After vaccination, substantial breadth of spike-specific CD8+ and CD4+ responses was reported.

CDR1 and CDR2 (germline): LGHDT, YNNKEL (reference sequence). Trimming cost V 6 bases and J 2 bases, with 8 bases left between them. The CDR3 length is 14 residues. The genes are TRBV3-1 (or the pseudogene TRBV3-2) and TRBJ2-6; D gene uncertain. This material consisted of peripheral blood, taken in a trial of Ad26.COV2.S vaccine versus placebo. The TCR sequence derives from a person aged 18 to 65 who received the Ad26.COV2.S COVID-19 vaccine or a placebo. CDR3 amino acids: CASSLTAGANVLTF. The DNA of the CDR3 is TGTGCCAGCAGTTTAACAGCTGGGGCCAACGTCCTGACTTTC.